In its sample, the clone carrying this TCR beta chain was seen once. What it binds is unknown. This sample is drawn from a study of Tregs in tolerant kidney transplant recipients. Study-wide results and limits: Tregs expanded with activated donor B cells seemed most donor-specific.

Recipients received nonmyeloablative bone marrow transplants from related graft donors, with transient mixed chimerism. Method: immunoSEQ multiplex PCR; TCRdb's copy keeps in-frame clones and lacks some. The sample lists tens of thousands of clones; about 91% were seen once. CDR1 and CDR2 (germline): MGHDK, SYGVNS. V shed 3 bases, J shed 7 bases, and the junction held 4 bases outside the gene matches. The CDR3 length is 14 residues. The specimen was CD4+ T cells from blood (PBMCs), collected 24 months after the transplant. The sequence came from a human patient who received a combined kidney and bone marrow transplant. Some T cells may be the graft donor's. This sequence joins TRBV25-1 and TRBJ2-2, with 8 bases lining up with TRBD1. The CDR3 loop reads CASSETGEDGELFF. In DNA form, the CDR3 reads TGTGCCAGCAGTGAGACAGGGGAGGACGGGGAGCTGTTTTTT.